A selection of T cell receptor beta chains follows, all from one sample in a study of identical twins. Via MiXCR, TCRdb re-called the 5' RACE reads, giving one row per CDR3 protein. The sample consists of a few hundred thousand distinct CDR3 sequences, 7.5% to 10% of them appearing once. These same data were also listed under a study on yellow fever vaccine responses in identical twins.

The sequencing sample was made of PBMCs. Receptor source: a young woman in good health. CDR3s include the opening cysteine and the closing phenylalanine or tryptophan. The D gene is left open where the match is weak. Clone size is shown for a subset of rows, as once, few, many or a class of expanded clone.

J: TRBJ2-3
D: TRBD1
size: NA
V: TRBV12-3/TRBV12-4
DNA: TGTGCCAGCAGACAGGGGTTAGGGAGAGATACGCAGTATTTT
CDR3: CASRQGLGRDTQYF

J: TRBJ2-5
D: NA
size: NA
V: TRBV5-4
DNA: TGTGCCAGCAGCTTGGGGGCAGTTCAAGAGACCCAGTACTTC
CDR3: CASSLGAVQETQYF

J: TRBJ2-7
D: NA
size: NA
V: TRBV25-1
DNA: TGTGCCAGCAGAGGGGCCGGTAGGGGCTACGAGCAGTACTTC
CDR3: CASRGAGRGYEQYF

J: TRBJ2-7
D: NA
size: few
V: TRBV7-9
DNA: TGTGCCAGCAGCTTATTTCAGGGGTCCGAGCAGTACTTC
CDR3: CASSLFQGSEQYF

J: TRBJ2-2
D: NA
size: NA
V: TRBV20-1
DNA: TGCGCCTTCGCACGGGACTTAAACACCGGGGAGCTGTTTTTT
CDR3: CAFARDLNTGELFF

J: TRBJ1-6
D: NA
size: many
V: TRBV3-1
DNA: TGTGCCAGCAGCCAAGGACTTAATTCACCCCTCCACTTT
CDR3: CASSQGLNSPLHF

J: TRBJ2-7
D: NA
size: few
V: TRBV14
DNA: TGTGCCAGCAGCCAAGAGGTCAAGGCTTTCGAGCAGTACTTC
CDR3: CASSQEVKAFEQYF

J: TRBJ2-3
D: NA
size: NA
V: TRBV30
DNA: TGTGCCTGGGAGGGGGGCACAGATACGCAGTATTTT
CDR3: CAWEGGTDTQYF

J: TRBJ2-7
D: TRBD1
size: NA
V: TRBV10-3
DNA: TGTGCCATCGGTACAGGGGGTACCGAGCAGTACTTC
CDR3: CAIGTGGTEQYF

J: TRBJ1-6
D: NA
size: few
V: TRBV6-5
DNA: TGTGCCAGCAGTTTTACAGGGTCACGGACCCCTTTCAATTCACCCCTCCACTTT
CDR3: CASSFTGSRTPFNSPLHF